This entry features one T cell receptor (beta chain) sequence. Authors' analysis steps: Amplification with reference gene primers provided the estimates of nucleated cell counts. Method: immunoSEQ multiplex PCR; TCRdb's copy keeps in-frame clones and lacks some. V and J calls and clone size are copied from that table; D and trimming were computed from the DNA. The sample records 250,000 to 300,000 clones, approximately 91% being singletons. This sample is part of a study of blood T cell repertoires in COVID-19. Study as a whole: Both acute and convalescent COVID-19 samples were obtained from the United States, Italy and Spain. Sources were T cells, B-cell-depleted T cells, or PBMCs; the material itself was cDNA or gDNA.

The CDR3 length is 14 residues. The germline CDR1 and CDR2 sequences are SGHTS and YDEGEE. The V and J ends lost 7 bases and 3 bases, in that order; junction bases with no gene match: 3. Sequencing was done on a sample of peripheral blood. This sequence originates from a man over 45 with acute or convalescent COVID-19. V gene TRBV5-8 combines with J gene TRBJ2-3, with 12 bases fitting TRBD2. The CDR3 bases are TGTGCCAGCCCAGGGACTAGCGGGACAGATACGCAGTATTTT. Its translation: CASPGTSGTDTQYF.